This T cell receptor beta chain was identified during a study of blood T cells in healthy people across ages. Turning to the study itself: Template-switching capture recovered about one barcoded beta molecule per two T cells.

The study, taken as a whole, reports: Strong correlation was found linking TCR beta diversity to naive T cell percentage. Reliance upon unsorted PBMCs precluded definitive naive versus antigen-experienced comparison.

Peripheral blood from each donor was collected in a volume of approximately 10 milliliters. V lost 6 bases to trimming and J lost 5 bases, with 4 bases between them. The CDR3 spans 10 residues. Ten or more counts support this clonotype. No antigen is known for it. Combining a sample-barcoded 5' primer with a J-beta primer mix, a second PCR ran for roughly 6 to 12 cycles. TCRdb fed the 5' RACE reads into MiXCR, producing one record per CDR3 protein. Here the sample spans approximately 960,000 distinct CDR3 sequences, almost 30% being singletons. The same sample was also studied in work on T cells of mothers and their children.

The V gene is TRBV12-3 or TRBV12-4, the J gene TRBJ1-2; D ambiguous. This TCR was recovered from a woman aged 40 to 55 in good health. The material sequenced was blood. CDR3 nucleotides: TGTGCCAGCAGCCGATATGGCTACACCTTC. This gives the protein CASSRYGYTF.